Listed below are T cell receptor beta chains from one sample, sequenced in a study of T cell responses to AZD1222 COVID-19 vaccine. TCRdb's table, derived via immunoSEQ multiplex PCR, lists solely in-frame clones and lacks some. Of 130,000 to 150,000 clones in the sample, roughly 91% were seen once. Specimen: peripheral blood, collected on day 0 of AZD1222 vaccination. All receptors come from an adult in good health. Each CDR3 is given with its conserved first and last residue. Fields, in order: clone size, D gene, V gene, J gene, CDR3 DNA, CDR3 protein. A D gene is named only where the DNA matches it firmly. Not every row has a clone size; where given, it reads once, few, many or a size class.

>-|TRBD1|TRBV5-5|TRBJ2-6
TGTGCCAGCAGTCTCATGACAGGGGCTGGGGCCAACGTCCTGACTTTC
CASSLMTGAGANVLTF
>-|-|TRBV2|TRBJ1-6
TGTGCCGTCGGGGGCCTGAATAATTCACCCCTCCACTTT
CAVGGLNNSPLHF
>-|-|TRBV18|TRBJ2-3
TGTGCCAGCTCACTTTCGGCTAGCACAGATACGCAGTATTTT
CASSLSASTDTQYF
>-|-|TRBV12-5|TRBJ2-3
TGTGCTAGTGGAACGGGACTTAACACAGATACGCAGTATTTT
CASGTGLNTDTQYF
>-|-|TRBV18|TRBJ1-5
TGTGCCAGCTCATGGGACAAAAATCAGCCCCAGCATTTT
CASSWDKNQPQHF
>-|-|TRBV21-1|TRBJ2-1
TGTGCCAGCAAAGGGAGATACAATGAGCAGTTCTTC
CASKGRYNEQFF
>-|TRBD2|TRBV6-5|TRBJ2-7
TGTGCCAGCAGCCATAGCGGGGGGGGCTACGAGCAGTACTTC
CASSHSGGGYEQYF
>-|TRBD1|TRBV28|TRBJ1-2
TGTGCCAGCAGCCTTTGGGGCAGGGGGAACGGCTACACCTTC
CASSLWGRGNGYTF
>-|TRBD1|TRBV5-6|TRBJ2-4
TGTGCCAGCAGCCCGCGGACAGGGCTTCTGATTCAGTACTTC
CASSPRTGLLIQYF
>-|-|TRBV7-3|TRBJ2-5
TGTGCCAGCAGCTTATCTGGCCGAGGGGAGACCCAGTACTTC
CASSLSGRGETQYF
>-|-|TRBV3-1/TRBV3-2|TRBJ1-1
TGTGCCAGCAGCCGCTCGGACCGCAACACTGAAGCTTTCTTT
CASSRSDRNTEAFF
>once|-|TRBV5-1|TRBJ1-1
TGCGCCAGCAGCTACATTCCACAGGGCCAGAACACTGAAGCTTTCTTT
CASSYIPQGQNTEAFF